Listed below are T cell receptor beta chains from one sample, sequenced in a study of T-cell reconstitution after alpha-beta-depleted transplantation in children. Each CDR3 protein gets one entry after TCRdb re-called the PCR reads with MiXCR. The sample lists over 150,000 distinct CDR3 sequences, roughly 7.1% occurring once. Sequencing used PBMCs, obtained before TCRalphabeta/CD19-depleted stem cell transplant. Receptor source: a boy aged 2 to 10 with acute lymphoblastic leukemia, due to receive a stem cell transplant. The CDR3 runs from the conserved cysteine through the conserved F or W. D genes are given only for firm matches. Not every row has a clone size; where given, it reads once, few, many or a size class.

>TRBJ2-1|.|many|TRBV4-3
CASSQDVVPSYNEQFF
TGCGCCAGCAGCCAAGATGTAGTCCCCTCCTACAATGAGCAGTTCTTC
>TRBJ2-3|TRBD2|many|TRBV4-3
CASSLGLAPTQYF
TGCGCCAGCAGCCTCGGACTAGCGCCTACGCAGTATTTT
>TRBJ2-5|.|many|TRBV6-5
CASSIPGQETQYF
TGTGCCAGCAGTATACCTGGGCAAGAGACCCAGTACTTC
>TRBJ2-7|TRBD2|few|TRBV7-2
CASSLGRGLAGLIGEQYF
TGTGCCAGCAGCTTAGGGCGGGGACTAGCGGGATTAATTGGGGAGCAGTACTTC
>TRBJ2-7|.|many|TRBV29-1
CSGGTNYEQYF
TGCAGCGGGGGGACAAACTACGAGCAGTACTTC
>TRBJ2-3|TRBD1|few|TRBV10-3
CAISESLVVGTGADTQYF
TGTGCCATCAGTGAGTCCCTTGTCGTAGGGACAGGGGCAGATACGCAGTATTTT
>TRBJ2-1|.|many|TRBV28
CASSFLQGTYNEQFF
TGTGCCAGCAGTTTCCTACAGGGAACCTACAATGAGCAGTTCTTC
>TRBJ2-7|.|many|TRBV29-1
CSVEDLRGSSYEQYF
TGCAGCGTTGAAGATCTTAGAGGGTCGAGTTACGAGCAGTACTTC
>TRBJ2-1|TRBD1|few|TRBV7-9
CASSPGDRGEQFF
TGTGCCAGCAGCCCCGGGGACAGGGGAGAGCAGTTCTTC
>TRBJ1-5|.|.|TRBV12-3/TRBV12-4
CASNNYPDQPQHF
TGTGCCAGCAATAATTACCCGGATCAGCCCCAGCATTTT
>TRBJ1-5|TRBD1|few|TRBV20-1
CSARGGTGSYWNQPQHF
TGCAGTGCTAGGGGGGGGACAGGGAGTTATTGGAATCAGCCCCAGCATTTT
>TRBJ2-4|.|.|TRBV20-1
CSARSPRDRAKNIQYF
TGCAGTGCTAGATCCCCGCGGGACAGAGCCAAAAACATTCAGTACTTC
>TRBJ2-1|TRBD2|many|TRBV6-4
CASSDSGLATDEQFF
TGTGCCAGCAGTGATAGTGGACTAGCGACCGATGAGCAGTTCTTC
>TRBJ2-7|TRBD1|many|TRBV7-9
CASSFDRAPYEQYF
TGTGCCAGCAGCTTTGACAGGGCGCCCTACGAGCAGTACTTC
>TRBJ2-7|.|many|TRBV28
CASSLYQRSYEQYF
TGTGCCAGCAGTTTGTACCAAAGATCCTACGAGCAGTACTTC
>TRBJ2-7|.|many|TRBV27
CASSLILVPKTYEQYF
TGTGCCAGCAGTTTGATACTAGTCCCCAAAACCTACGAGCAGTACTTC
>TRBJ1-6|.|few|TRBV18
CASSLIWGGPSPLHF
TGTGCCAGCTCCCTAATCTGGGGGGGGCCCTCACCCCTCCACTTT
>TRBJ2-2|.|few|TRBV7-3
CASSSYSTGELFF
TGTGCCAGCAGCTCATATAGCACCGGGGAGCTGTTTTTT
>TRBJ1-4|TRBD1|few|TRBV7-9
CASSPGQGAGEKLFF
TGTGCCAGCAGCCCCGGGCAGGGGGCGGGAGAAAAACTGTTTTTT
>TRBJ2-1|TRBD2|few|TRBV20-1
CSASGTSGRLVENEQFF
TGCAGTGCTAGCGGGACTAGCGGGAGATTAGTAGAAAATGAGCAGTTCTTC
>TRBJ2-1|TRBD2|few|TRBV7-2
CASSYHSGGYNEQFF
TGTGCCAGCAGCTACCATAGCGGGGGGTACAATGAGCAGTTCTTC
>TRBJ2-7|.|many|TRBV20-1
CSARFGSDSYEQYF
TGCAGTGCTCGGTTCGGATCAGACTCCTACGAGCAGTACTTC
>TRBJ2-7|.|many|TRBV28
CASSLSSAEQYF
TGTGCCAGCAGTTTATCCAGCGCCGAGCAGTACTTC
>TRBJ2-3|.|many|TRBV12-3/TRBV12-4
CASRRQTASGGTQYF
TGTGCCAGCAGAAGACAGACCGCTTCGGGCGGGACGCAGTATTTT
>TRBJ2-7|TRBD1|.|TRBV28
CASHPGGPIYEQYF
TGTGCCAGTCATCCAGGGGGTCCTATCTACGAGCAGTACTTC
>TRBJ2-7|TRBD2|few|TRBV27
CASSGPGLVGEQYF
TGTGCCAGCAGTGGCCCGGGACTAGTGGGCGAGCAGTACTTC
>TRBJ2-7|TRBD1|many|TRBV5-5
CASSVGGTGGYEQYF
TGTGCCAGCAGCGTGGGGGGGACAGGGGGCTACGAGCAGTACTTC
>TRBJ2-7|.|many|TRBV28
CASSIKGYEQYF
TGTGCCAGCAGCATCAAGGGCTACGAGCAGTACTTC
>TRBJ1-1|.|.|TRBV12-5
CASGLGGNTEAFF
TGTGCTAGTGGTTTGGGGGGGAACACTGAAGCTTTCTTT
>TRBJ2-2|.|few|TRBV27
CASSKPGQNTGELFF
TGTGCCAGCAGTAAACCGGGACAGAACACCGGGGAGCTGTTTTTT
>TRBJ2-1|.|.|TRBV6-1
CASSEFGTSSYNEQFF
TGTGCCAGCAGTGAGTTCGGGACCAGCTCCTACAATGAGCAGTTCTTC
>TRBJ2-7|TRBD2|many|TRBV7-6
CASSFGGFEDEQYF
TGTGCCAGCAGCTTCGGGGGGTTCGAGGACGAGCAGTACTTC
>TRBJ2-7|TRBD1|many|TRBV25-1
CASSGNRGVSSGQYF
TGTGCCAGCAGTGGCAACAGGGGGGTTTCTTCGGGGCAGTACTTC
>TRBJ1-4|TRBD1|few|TRBV28
CASSITGDYEKLFF
TGTGCCAGCAGTATAACAGGGGACTATGAAAAACTGTTTTTT
>TRBJ2-3|.|many|TRBV20-1
CSAPGDTQYF
TGCAGTGCTCCAGGGGATACGCAGTATTTT
>TRBJ1-1|.|many|TRBV20-1
CSAVERNTEAFF
TGCAGTGCTGTGGAGAGGAACACTGAAGCTTTCTTT
>TRBJ2-1|.|many|TRBV10-3
CAISESSQSQYNEQFF
TGTGCCATCAGTGAGTCGAGTCAAAGCCAGTACAATGAGCAGTTCTTC
>TRBJ1-2|TRBD1|many|TRBV29-1
CSGYQGDYGYTF
TGCAGCGGCTATCAGGGGGACTATGGCTACACCTTC
>TRBJ2-7|TRBD2|.|TRBV20-1
CSARGSSGGNSYEQYF
TGCAGTGCTAGAGGCAGTAGCGGGGGGAACTCCTACGAGCAGTACTTC
>TRBJ2-7|TRBD2|few|TRBV20-1
CSCRLAGAYEQYF
TGCAGTTGTCGGCTAGCGGGAGCCTACGAGCAGTACTTC
>TRBJ2-5|TRBD2|few|TRBV6-2/TRBV6-3
CASTATSGGETQYF
TGTGCCAGCACCGCCACTAGCGGGGGAGAGACCCAGTACTTC
>TRBJ2-2|.|many|TRBV10-1
CASSVAGELFF
TGCGCCAGCAGTGTTGCCGGGGAGCTGTTTTTT
>TRBJ1-6|.|many|TRBV6-1
CASSELQGLASPLHF
TGTGCCAGCAGTGAACTTCAGGGGTTGGCTTCACCCCTCCACTTT
>TRBJ2-7|.|many|TRBV3-1
CASSQMVRGDEQYF
TGTGCCAGCAGCCAAATGGTAAGGGGGGACGAGCAGTACTTC
>TRBJ2-1|TRBD2|.|TRBV20-1
CCARDEGSGSYNEQFF
TGCTGTGCTAGAGATGAGGGTAGCGGGTCCTACAATGAGCAGTTCTTC
>TRBJ2-1|TRBD2|few|TRBV28
CASRNGSVLAGGYNEQFF
TGTGCCAGCAGGAATGGGTCGGTGCTAGCGGGGGGATACAATGAGCAGTTCTTC
>TRBJ1-4|.|.|TRBV7-2
CASSSPEGINEKLFF
TGTGCCAGCAGCTCCCCAGAGGGGATTAATGAAAAACTGTTTTTT
>TRBJ2-1|.|many|TRBV5-1
CASSSEGVDEQFF
TGCGCCAGCAGCTCGGAGGGGGTAGATGAGCAGTTCTTC
>TRBJ1-2|.|many|TRBV28
CASNRQGYGYTF
TGTGCCAGCAATAGGCAGGGGTATGGCTACACCTTC
>TRBJ2-1|.|few|TRBV18
CASSLLAPGMRSYNEQFF
TGTGCCAGCTCACTACTTGCTCCGGGGATGAGGTCCTACAATGAGCAGTTCTTC
>TRBJ2-2|.|.|TRBV10-3
CAISESQEELFF
TGTGCCATCAGTGAGTCCCAGGAGGAGCTGTTTTTT
>TRBJ1-5|TRBD1|many|TRBV7-9
CASSPGQGFQPQHF
TGTGCCAGCAGCCCGGGACAGGGCTTTCAGCCCCAGCATTTT